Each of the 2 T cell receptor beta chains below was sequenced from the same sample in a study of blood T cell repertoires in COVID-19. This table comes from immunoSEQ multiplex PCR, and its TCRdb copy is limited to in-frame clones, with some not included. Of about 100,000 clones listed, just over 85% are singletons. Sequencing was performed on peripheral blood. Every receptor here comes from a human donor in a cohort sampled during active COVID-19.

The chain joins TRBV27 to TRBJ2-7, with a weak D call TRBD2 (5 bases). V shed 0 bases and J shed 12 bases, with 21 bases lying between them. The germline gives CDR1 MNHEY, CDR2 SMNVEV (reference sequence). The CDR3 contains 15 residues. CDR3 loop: CASSLSIVWAGRVYF. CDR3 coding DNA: TGTGCCAGCAGTTTATCGATCGTGTGGGCGGGCCGAGTGTACTTC.

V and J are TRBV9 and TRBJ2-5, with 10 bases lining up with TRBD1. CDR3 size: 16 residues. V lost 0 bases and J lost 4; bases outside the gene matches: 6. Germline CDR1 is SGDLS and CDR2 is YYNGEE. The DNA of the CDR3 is TGTGCCAGCAGCGTAGCGTCCGGGACAGGGGTAGAGACCCAGTACTTC. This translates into CASSVASGTGVETQYF.